These 5 T cell receptor beta chains came from one sample sequenced in a study of cytomegalovirus exposure and HLA in healthy donors. PCR used 60 Vbeta primers and 13 Jbeta primers. Method: immunoSEQ multiplex PCR; TCRdb's copy keeps in-frame clones and lacks some. This sample has about 190,000 clones, with over 60% found just once. The specimen was PBMCs. The receptors originated from a woman aged 40 to 50 in good health and CMV-seronegative.

J is TRBJ1-1 and V is TRBV15; the D gene is possibly TRBD1 (5 bases). CDR1 is LNHNV, CDR2 YYDKDF, per germline (reference sequence). This CDR3 has 16 amino acids. V lost 5 bases to trimming and J lost 0 bases, with 16 bases between them. The CDR3 region has the DNA TGTGCCACCAGCCAAGGGATACAGGACATGAACACTGAAGCTTTCTTT. It codes for CATSQGIQDMNTEAFF.

This clone appeared a single time. J is TRBJ2-3 and V is TRBV27, with 7 bases that match TRBD2. CDR3 size: 15 residues. V gave up 4 bases and J gave up 2 bases; unmatched junction bases: 6. CDR1 is MNHEY, CDR2 SMNVEV, per germline (reference sequence). The CDR3 sequence is CASSWIAGFTDTQYF. The CDR3 DNA is TGTGCCAGCAGTTGGATAGCGGGCTTCACAGATACGCAGTATTTT.

The V gene is TRBV19, the J gene TRBJ2-3; 11 positions match TRBD2. CDR1 and CDR2 (germline): LNHDA, SQIVND (reference sequence). V lost 5 bases to trimming and J lost 0 bases; unmatched junction nucleotides: 13. The CDR3 is 19 residues long. CDR3 sequence reads: CASSRIRGTSGSSTDTQYF. CDR3 nucleotide sequence: TGTGCCAGTAGTCGTATCCGCGGGACTAGCGGATCTAGCACAGATACGCAGTATTTT.

The genes are TRBV7-9 and TRBJ1-5; D remains unclear. The germline gives CDR1 SEHNR, CDR2 FQNEAQ (reference sequence). V lost 4 bases to trimming and J lost 6 bases, with 16 bases between them. CDR3 length: 15 amino acids. In nucleotides, the CDR3 is TGTGCCAGCAGCTCCTGGACGCACAGCGGTCAGCCCCAGCATTTT. This gives the protein CASSSWTHSGQPQHF.

The chain joins TRBV4-3 to TRBJ1-1, with D possibly matching TRBD1 (6 bases). Trimming cost V 1 base and J 6 bases, with 12 bases left between them. This CDR3 spans 14 amino acids. Germline V lookup: CDR1 LGHNA, CDR2 YSLEER. CDR3 nucleotide sequence: TGCGCCAGCAGCCAAGTTACGGACAGCCCTGAAGCTTTCTTT. Protein: CASSQVTDSPEAFF.